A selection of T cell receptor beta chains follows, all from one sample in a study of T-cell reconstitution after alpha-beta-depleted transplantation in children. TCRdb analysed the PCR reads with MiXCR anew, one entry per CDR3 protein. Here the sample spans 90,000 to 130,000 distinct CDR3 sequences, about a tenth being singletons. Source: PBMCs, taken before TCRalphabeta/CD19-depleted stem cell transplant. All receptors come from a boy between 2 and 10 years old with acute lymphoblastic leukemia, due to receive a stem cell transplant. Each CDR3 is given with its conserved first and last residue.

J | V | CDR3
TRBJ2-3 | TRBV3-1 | CASSLRLTDTQYF
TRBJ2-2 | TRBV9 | CASSVVPSGFTGELFF
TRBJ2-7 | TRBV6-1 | CASSLGTGNTYEQYF
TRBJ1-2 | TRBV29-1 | CSGPGPTGGYTF
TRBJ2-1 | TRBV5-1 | CASSLYFDHEQFF
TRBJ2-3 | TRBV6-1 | CASSSTLAASTDTQYF
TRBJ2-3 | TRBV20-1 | CSARKRARTDTQYF
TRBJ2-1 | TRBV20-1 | CSAMTSGRAGEQFF
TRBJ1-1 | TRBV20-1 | CSARNRGGNTEAFF
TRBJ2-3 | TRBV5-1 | CASSPGVAGVTDTQYF
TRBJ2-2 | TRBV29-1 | CSVGQGSGELFF
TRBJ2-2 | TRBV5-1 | CASSLGGQGNTGELFF
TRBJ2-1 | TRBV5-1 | CASSVDGLAGGLEQFF
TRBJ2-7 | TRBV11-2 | CASREGRGGFYEQYF
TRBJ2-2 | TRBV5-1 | CASSFRGPNTGELFF
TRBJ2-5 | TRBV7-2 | CASSLLPRTAF
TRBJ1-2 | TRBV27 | CASSLLPLGQGIGNYGYTF
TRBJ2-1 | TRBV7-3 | CASSSLAANYNEQFF
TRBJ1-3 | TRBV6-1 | CASSINRDRGNTIYF
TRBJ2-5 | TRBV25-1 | CASSQLRTGWGSLLRGETQYF
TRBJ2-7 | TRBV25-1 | CASSEHGGTYEQYF
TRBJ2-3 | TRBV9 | CASRGVTDTQYF
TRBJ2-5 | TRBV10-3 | CAPRVSHQETQYF
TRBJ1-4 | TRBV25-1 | CASTVAGVNNEKLFF
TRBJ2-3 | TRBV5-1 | CASTSGGGSTDTQYF
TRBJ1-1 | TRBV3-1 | CASTNILGRGEAFF